A single sample gave rise to the 3 T cell receptor beta chains below, sequenced in a study of blood T cell repertoires in COVID-19. Profiling relied on immunoSEQ multiplex PCR, and the TCRdb table lists in-frame clones only, not all of them. The data hold about 62,000 clones, with around 74% observed a single time. Material: peripheral blood. The receptors were sampled from a woman aged 45-60 years with active or convalescent COVID-19.

V is TRBV27 and J is TRBJ1-2, with D possibly TRBD1 on 6 matching bases. Between the trimmed V and J ends, which lost 8 bases and 4 bases, there was a span of 17 bases. The CDR3 runs to 14 residues. CDR1 is MNHEY and CDR2 is SMNVEV in the germline V gene (reference sequence). CDR3: CASAMGHSTYGYTF. CDR3 DNA sequence: TGTGCCAGCGCCATGGGACATTCTACCTATGGCTACACCTTC.

In its sample, this clone was seen once. This sequence joins TRBV4-2 and TRBJ1-2; no clear D gene. CDR1 LGHNA and CDR2 YNFKEQ come from the germline V gene. The CDR3 covers 14 residues. V dropped 0 bases and J dropped 4 bases, with 9 bases sitting between them. CDR3 in amino acids: CASSQDRQVYGYTF. DNA of the CDR3: TGTGCCAGCAGCCAAGATCGGCAGGTCTATGGCTACACCTTC.

This rearrangement joins TRBV13 to TRBJ1-1, with D perhaps matching TRBD1 (6 bases). The CDR3 covers 13 residues. V shed 8 bases and J shed 1 base, with 11 bases lying between them. Germline lookup yields CDR1 PRHDT and CDR2 FYEKMQ (reference sequence). The CDR3 protein is CASGRTANTEAFF. In DNA form, the CDR3 reads TGTGCCAGCGGGCGGACAGCGAACACTGAAGCTTTCTTT.